The next 27 T cell receptor beta chains were all read from a single sample in a study of blood T cell repertoires in COVID-19. The table came from immunoSEQ multiplex PCR; TCRdb's copy has only in-frame clones and leaves some out. The sample shows about 350,000 clones, about 91% of them seen only once. Sequencing was performed on peripheral blood. The receptors come from a man aged 25-45 years with COVID-19, enrolled during active disease.

The chain recombines TRBV6-2 or TRBV6-3 with TRBJ2-2; TRBD1 aligns across 9 bases. This CDR3 has 18 residues. The germline V gene has CDR1 MNHEY and CDR2 SVGEGT. The V and J ends lost 6 bases and 1 base, in that order; junction bases with no gene match: 12. Written as DNA, the CDR3 is TGTGCCAGCAGCTCGGACAGGGGAGAGGGATTGAACACCGGGGAGCTGTTTTTT. Residues: CASSSDRGEGLNTGELFF.

The chain recombines TRBV5-5 with TRBJ2-7, with D perhaps TRBD1 (5 bases). Germline assignment: CDR1 SGHKS and CDR2 YYEKEE (reference sequence). The germline V and J ends were trimmed by 2 bases and 7 bases, with 13 bases remaining between them. The CDR3 is 13 amino acids. The CDR3 nucleotides read TGTGCCAGCAGCTTAGGACAATCCAAGGAGCAGTACTTC. Residues: CASSLGQSKEQYF.

This sequence joins TRBV4-2 and TRBJ2-1; 11 bases fit TRBD2. V lost 5 bases, J lost 1 base, and 4 bases stayed unmatched. CDR3 length: 16 residues. Germline CDR1 LGHNA, CDR2 YNFKEQ. The CDR3 region has the DNA TGTGCCAGCAGCGCCAGGACTAGCGGGTCCTACAATGAGCAGTTCTTC. This encodes CASSARTSGSYNEQFF.

V usage is TRBV15 and J usage is TRBJ1-5; D is possibly TRBD1 (5 bases). CDR1 and CDR2 (germline): LNHNV, YYDKDF (reference sequence). This CDR3 comprises 17 residues. V lost 2 bases and J 0 bases, leaving 14 bases between the germline ends. The CDR3: CATSRSPSRVSNQPQHF. The CDR3 DNA follows: TGTGCCACCAGCAGATCCCCCAGCAGGGTTAGCAATCAGCCCCAGCATTTT.

This clone has more than one count but fewer than ten. The V and J genes are TRBV5-1 and TRBJ1-6; D perhaps matches TRBD1 (5 bases). Germline V CDR1 and CDR2: SGHRS, YFSETQ. Trimming shortened V by 7 bases and J by 9 bases, and 17 bases separated the two germline ends. The CDR3 contains 14 residues. The CDR3 is CASLKGQESSPLHF. Here the CDR3 DNA reads TGCGCCAGCTTAAAGGGGCAAGAGAGTTCACCCCTCCACTTT. The full variable domain, completed using reference TRBV5-1 and TRBJ1-6, is KAGVTQTPRYLIKTRGQQVTLSCSPISGHRSVSWYQQTPGQGLQFLFEYFSETQRNKGNFPGRFSGRQFSNSRSEMNVSTLELGDSALYLCASLKGQESSPLHFGNGTRLTVT.

This chain connects TRBV14 to TRBJ2-2; 8 nucleotides align to TRBD2. J was trimmed by 3 bases and V by 3 bases; bases with no gene match: 3. CDR3 length: 15 amino acids. CDR1 and CDR2 from the germline V gene are SGHDN and FVKESK. The CDR3 here is CASSHRRGDTGELFF. CDR3 DNA: TGTGCCAGCAGCCACCGGCGGGGGGACACCGGGGAGCTGTTTTTT.

The CDR3 spells CASSPTGTGDEKLFF. CDR3 DNA sequence: TGTGCCAGTAGTCCAACCGGGACAGGGGATGAAAAACTGTTTTTT. V gene TRBV19 combines with J gene TRBJ1-4, with 10 bases fitting TRBD1. V lost 5 bases, J lost 6 bases, and 6 bases stayed unmatched. Germline lookup yields CDR1 LNHDA and CDR2 SQIVND (reference sequence). This CDR3 has 15 amino acids.

The V and J genes are TRBV11-2 and TRBJ2-3; D is perhaps TRBD2 (6 bases). This CDR3 has 18 amino acids. The germline CDR1 and CDR2 sequences are SGHAT and FQNNGV. Trimming took 6 bases from V and 2 from J, leaving 24 bases between them. CDR3 sequence reads: CASSPPSFSGGATDTQYF. The CDR3 DNA is TGTGCCAGCAGTCCTCCGAGCTTTAGCGGCGGCGCCACAGATACGCAGTATTTT.

This chain connects TRBV12-5 to TRBJ2-3; D gene uncertain. The CDR3 has 11 residues. CDR1 and CDR2 (germline): LGHNT, FRNRAP. Trimming stripped 7 bases from V and 3 bases from J, with 5 bases between. CDR3 nucleotide sequence: TGTGCTAGTGCCCTTACAGATACGCAGTATTTT. Residues: CASALTDTQYF.

The chain carries TRBV6-5 and TRBJ2-3; D ambiguous. Germline V gives CDR1 MNHEY, CDR2 SVGAGI. CDR3 length: 14 residues. Trimming took 10 bases from V and 0 from J, leaving 14 bases between them. As DNA, the CDR3 is TGTGCCACCACGTCCGGTTATAGCACAGATACGCAGTATTTT. Translation gives CATTSGYSTDTQYF.

V is TRBV28 and J is TRBJ1-5; D is possibly TRBD1 (5 bases). CDR1 and CDR2 from the germline V gene are MDHEN and SYDVKM. The V end was cut by 2 bases, the J end by 3 bases, with 17 bases between. This CDR3 is built from 17 residues. CDR3 nucleotide sequence: TGTGCCAGCAGTTTACCTACCGAAAGGGGCTACAATCAGCCCCAGCATTTT. The encoded protein is CASSLPTERGYNQPQHF.

The genes are TRBV10-3 and TRBJ2-3; TRBD2 might be the D (5 bases). The germline V gene has CDR1 ENHRY and CDR2 SYGVKD. This CDR3 is built from 13 residues. Deletions cut 6 bases from V and 0 bases from J, with 7 bases between. The CDR3 sequence is CAISRGSTDTQYF. CDR3 in DNA: TGTGCCATCAGCCGGGGTAGCACAGATACGCAGTATTTT.

V gene TRBV28 combines with J gene TRBJ1-4, with D maybe TRBD1 (5 bases). The ends were cut back, 3 bases at V and 0 bases at J, with 8 bases in the middle. There are 15 residues in the CDR3. The germline CDR1 and CDR2 sequences are MDHEN and SYDVKM. The CDR3 DNA is TGTGCCAGCAGTTTCTCAGGGACAACTAATGAAAAACTGTTTTTT. Encoded protein: CASSFSGTTNEKLFF.

The rearrangement links TRBV7-2 to TRBJ2-1, with 7 bases that match TRBD1. In germline, CDR1 is SGHTA, CDR2 FQGNSA. The CDR3 sequence is 16 residues long. The trim removed 1 base at V and 2 bases at J, leaving 5 bases unmatched. This CDR3 is CASSLVAGGTYNEQFF. The CDR3 nucleotides read TGTGCCAGCAGCTTAGTGGCAGGGGGTACCTACAATGAGCAGTTCTTC. The whole variable domain, filled in from reference TRBV7-2 and TRBJ2-1, reads GAGVSQSPSNKVTEKGKDVELRCDPISGHTALYWYRQSLGQGLEFLIYFQGNSAPDKSGLPSDRFSAERTGGSVSTLTIQRTQQEDSAVYLCASSLVAGGTYNEQFFGPGTRLTVL.

This chain joins TRBV27 and TRBJ2-5, with D maybe TRBD2 (6 bases). Trimming stripped 6 bases from V and 2 bases from J, with 10 bases between. Germline V lookup: CDR1 MNHEY, CDR2 SMNVEV (reference sequence). CDR3 size: 13 residues. CDR3 sequence (DNA): TGTGCCAGCAGCCGCCGGGGGCAAGAGACCCAGTACTTC. Protein: CASSRRGQETQYF.

This rearrangement joins TRBV6-6 to TRBJ1-1; 7 bases fit TRBD1. CDR1 and CDR2 from the germline V gene are MNHNY and SVGAGI (reference sequence). After removal of 5 bases from V and 0 bases from J, the junction contained 6 bases not matched to a gene. The CDR3 is made up of 15 amino acids. CDR3: CASSTRQGLNTEAFF. CDR3 bases: TGTGCCAGCAGTACTCGACAGGGATTGAACACTGAAGCTTTCTTT.

The gene calls are TRBV6-2 or TRBV6-3 and TRBJ2-3; 10 bases map to TRBD2. The CDR3 length is 19 residues. The trim removed 0 bases at V and 3 bases at J, leaving 12 bases unmatched. Germline CDR1 and CDR2: MNHEY and SVGEGT. CDR3 in amino acids: CASSYSKAGGPNATDTQYF. Written as DNA, the CDR3 is TGTGCCAGCAGTTACTCGAAAGCGGGAGGGCCTAATGCGACAGATACGCAGTATTTT.

In this sample, this clone turned up once. This chain uses TRBV6-2 or TRBV6-3 with TRBJ1-2, with D possibly TRBD1 on 5 matching bases. The germline V gene encodes CDR1 MNHEY and CDR2 SVGEGT. The CDR3 extends over 16 amino acids. V gave up 6 bases and J gave up 4 bases, with 21 bases separating them. This CDR3 reads CASSPPGHFKTYGYTF. The CDR3 DNA is TGTGCCAGCAGCCCGCCAGGACACTTCAAAACCTATGGCTACACCTTC.

For the CDR3, the DNA is TGCAGCCAAGACAGGGGACAGACCCAGTACTTC. It encodes CSQDRGQTQYF. The chain uses TRBV20-1 and TRBJ2-5, with 8 bases aligning to TRBD1. The CDR3 is 11 amino acids. CDR1 and CDR2 (germline): DFQATT, SNEGSKA (reference sequence).

The chain uses TRBV7-6 and TRBJ2-1; TRBD1 might be the D (6 bases). There are 20 residues in the CDR3. Trimming left V 0 bases short and J 2 bases short, with 23 bases between. The germline gives CDR1 SGHVS, CDR2 FNYEAQ. CDR3 region: CASSLARTALTRPPYNEQFF. CDR3 nucleotides: TGTGCCAGCAGCTTAGCTAGGACAGCACTGACGAGGCCTCCCTACAATGAGCAGTTCTTC.

The chain uses TRBV5-5 and TRBJ2-7, with a possible D match to TRBD1 (6 bases). There are 14 residues in the CDR3. Germline CDR1 reads SGHKS; CDR2 reads YYEKEE (reference sequence). Trimming pared 2 bases from V and 3 bases from J, leaving 12 bases between. The CDR3 region is CASSLGTKIYEQYF. The CDR3 nucleotides read TGTGCCAGCAGCTTAGGGACAAAGATCTACGAGCAGTACTTC.

As concerns this clone: The same CDR3 is also encoded by other DNA sequences in this sample. V usage is TRBV5-1 and J usage is TRBJ2-7; 9 positions agree with TRBD1. V lost 5 bases to trimming and J lost 3 bases; unmatched junction nucleotides: 3. CDR3 length: 13 residues. Germline-derived CDR1 and CDR2 are SGHRS and YFSETQ. CDR3 protein: CASSSDRGYEQYF. In nucleotides, the CDR3 is TGCGCCAGCAGTTCGGACAGGGGCTACGAGCAGTACTTC.

The chain recombines TRBV5-1 with TRBJ2-5; 10 nucleotides align to TRBD2. Germline CDR1 and CDR2: SGHRS and YFSETQ. This CDR3 has 17 amino acids. With 1 base clipped from V and 5 bases from J, the junction kept 11 bases outside the gene matches. The CDR3 DNA is TGCGCCAGCAGCTTGTTGGCTAGCGGGGGTTATTCGGAGACCCAGTACTTC. Encoded protein: CASSLLASGGYSETQYF.

About this clone itself: Relative to the germline gene, one junction end is altered; a read error may explain this. CDR3 in DNA: TGTGCCAGCAGCCTAACCCGACTAGCGGGCACCACAGATACGCAGTATTTT. This sequence encodes CASSLTRLAGTTDTQYF. The V and J genes are TRBV7-3 and TRBJ2-3; 10 positions match TRBD2. This CDR3 comprises 17 residues. The germline gives CDR1 SGHTA, CDR2 FQGTGA.

In DNA, the CDR3 is TGTGCCAGCAGTCCACAGAACACCGGGGAGCTGTTTTTT. Residues: CASSPQNTGELFF. The chain combines TRBV12-3 or TRBV12-4 with TRBJ2-2; D remains unclear. The CDR3 length is 13 residues. V lost 5 bases to trimming and J lost 1 base, with 5 bases between them.

V is TRBV5-1 and J is TRBJ1-4, with 8 bases aligning to TRBD1. The length of the CDR3 is 13 residues. The V gene end was trimmed by 5 bases and the J gene end by 8 bases; junction bases not matched to a gene: 5. Germline lookup yields CDR1 SGHRS and CDR2 YFSETQ. The CDR3 sequence: CASRRDRYEKLFF. As DNA, the CDR3 is TGCGCCAGCAGACGGGACAGGTACGAAAAACTGTTTTTT.

The chain uses TRBV18 and TRBJ1-4; no clear D. Germline V gene lookup returns CDR1 KGHSH and CDR2 LQKENI. The CDR3 totals 16 residues. V lost 3 bases and J 0 bases, leaving 11 bases between the germline ends. CDR3 residues: CASSPRTVATNEKLFF. As DNA, the CDR3 is TGTGCCAGCTCACCGCGAACGGTTGCAACTAATGAAAAACTGTTTTTT.